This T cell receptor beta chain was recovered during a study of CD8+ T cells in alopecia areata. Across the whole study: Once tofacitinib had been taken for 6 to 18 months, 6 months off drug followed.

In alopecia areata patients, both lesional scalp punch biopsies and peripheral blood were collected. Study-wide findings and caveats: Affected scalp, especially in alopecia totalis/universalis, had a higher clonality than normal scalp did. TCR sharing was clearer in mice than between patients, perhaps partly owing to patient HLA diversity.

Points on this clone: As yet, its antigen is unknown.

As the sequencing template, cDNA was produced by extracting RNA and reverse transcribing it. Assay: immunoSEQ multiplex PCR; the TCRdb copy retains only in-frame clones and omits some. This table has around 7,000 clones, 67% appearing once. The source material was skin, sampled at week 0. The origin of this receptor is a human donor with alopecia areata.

The CDR3 loop is CASRLATGRADTQYF. CDR3 nucleotides: TGTGCCAGCAGACTGGCTACCGGGCGTGCAGATACGCAGTATTTT. V and J are TRBV27 and TRBJ2-3, with no clear D. Germline CDR1 and CDR2: MNHEY and SMNVEV (reference sequence). V lost 6 bases, J lost 4 bases, and 17 bases lay in between. The CDR3 is 15 amino acids.